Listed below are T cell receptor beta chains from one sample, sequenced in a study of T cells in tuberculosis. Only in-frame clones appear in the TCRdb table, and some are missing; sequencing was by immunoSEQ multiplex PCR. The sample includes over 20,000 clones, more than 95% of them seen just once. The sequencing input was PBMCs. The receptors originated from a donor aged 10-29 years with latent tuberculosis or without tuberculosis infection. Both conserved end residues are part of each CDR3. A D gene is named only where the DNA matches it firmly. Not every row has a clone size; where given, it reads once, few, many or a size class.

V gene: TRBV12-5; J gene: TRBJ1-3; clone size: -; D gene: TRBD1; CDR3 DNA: TGTGCTAGTGGTTTGGTACTTCGGACAGGGCCAGGAAACACCATATATTTT; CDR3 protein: CASGLVLRTGPGNTIYF
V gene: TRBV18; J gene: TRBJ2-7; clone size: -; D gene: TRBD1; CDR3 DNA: TGTGCCAGCTCACCATTGGACAGGGGGTACGAGCAGTACTTC; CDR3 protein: CASSPLDRGYEQYF
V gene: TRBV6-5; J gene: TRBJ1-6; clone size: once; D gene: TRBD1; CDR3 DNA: TGTGCCAGCAGCCAACAGGGGACGGTCTATTCACCCCTCCACTTT; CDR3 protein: CASSQQGTVYSPLHF
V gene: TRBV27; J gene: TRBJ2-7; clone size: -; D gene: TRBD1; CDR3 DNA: TGTGCCAGCAGCCGCCCTGGGACAGGGCTCGGCGAGCAGTACTTC; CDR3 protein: CASSRPGTGLGEQYF
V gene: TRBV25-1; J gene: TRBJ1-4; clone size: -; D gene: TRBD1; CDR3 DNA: TGTGCCAGCAGGGGACAGGGGAATGAAAAACTGTTTTTT; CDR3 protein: CASRGQGNEKLFF
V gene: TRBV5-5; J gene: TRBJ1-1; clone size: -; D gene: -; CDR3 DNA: TGTGCCAGCAGCTTGGCCAGGCAGGGCCGGACTGAAGCTTTCTTT; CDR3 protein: CASSLARQGRTEAFF
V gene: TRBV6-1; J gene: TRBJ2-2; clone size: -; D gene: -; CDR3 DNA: TGTGCCAGCAGTGTCACTGGGGGAGGAGCGAACACCGGGGAGCTGTTTTTT; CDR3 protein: CASSVTGGGANTGELFF
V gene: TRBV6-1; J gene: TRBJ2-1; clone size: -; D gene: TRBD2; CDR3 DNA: TGTGCCAGCAGTGAACGAACTAGCGGGAGGGGTTACAATGAGCAGTTCTTC; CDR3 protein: CASSERTSGRGYNEQFF
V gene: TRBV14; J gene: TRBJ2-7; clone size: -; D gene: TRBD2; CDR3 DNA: TGTGCCAGCAGCCAGGGACTATCTAACGAGCAGTACTTC; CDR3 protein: CASSQGLSNEQYF
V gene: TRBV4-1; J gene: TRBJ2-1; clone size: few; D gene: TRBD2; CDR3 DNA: TGCGCCAGCAGCCAAAGCGGGACGGCCTACAATGAGCAGTTCTTC; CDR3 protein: CASSQSGTAYNEQFF
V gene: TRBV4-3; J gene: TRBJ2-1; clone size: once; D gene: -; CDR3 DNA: TGCGCCAGCAGCCAAGATATGAGTTTCAATGAGCAGTTCTTC; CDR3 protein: CASSQDMSFNEQFF
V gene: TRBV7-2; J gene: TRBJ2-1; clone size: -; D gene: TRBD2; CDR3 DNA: TGTGCCAGCACCACAGCCGGGACTAGCGGGGGGGCGGGTGAGCAGTTCTTC; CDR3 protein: CASTTAGTSGGAGEQFF
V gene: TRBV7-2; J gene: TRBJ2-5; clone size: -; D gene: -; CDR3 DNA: TGTGCCAGCAGCTTAGTTGAGGGGGTGAAGACCCAGTACTTC; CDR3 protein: CASSLVEGVKTQYF
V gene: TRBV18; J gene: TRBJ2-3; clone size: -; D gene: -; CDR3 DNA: TGTGCCAGCTCACCATATAAAAACACAGATACGCAGTATTTT; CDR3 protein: CASSPYKNTDTQYF
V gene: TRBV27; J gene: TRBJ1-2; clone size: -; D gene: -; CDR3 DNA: TGTGCCAGCAGTGTAGGGGCCAACTATGGCTACACCTTC; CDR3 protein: CASSVGANYGYTF
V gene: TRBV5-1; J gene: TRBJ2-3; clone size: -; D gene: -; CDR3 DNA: TGCGCCAGCAGCTTAGGGTCTGGGGGGATAGACACGCAGTATTTT; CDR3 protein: CASSLGSGGIDTQYF
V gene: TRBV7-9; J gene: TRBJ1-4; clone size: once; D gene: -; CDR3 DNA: TGTGCCAGCAGCCCACAGGAGGAAAAACTGTTTTTT; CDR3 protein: CASSPQEEKLFF
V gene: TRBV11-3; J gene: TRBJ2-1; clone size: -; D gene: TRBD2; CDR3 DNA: TGTGCCAGCACCGACGTACTAGCGGGATTAAATGAGCAGTTCTTC; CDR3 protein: CASTDVLAGLNEQFF
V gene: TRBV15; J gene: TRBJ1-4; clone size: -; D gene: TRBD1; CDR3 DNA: TGTGCCACCGGACAGGGGGTGACTAATGAAAAACTGTTTTTT; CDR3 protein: CATGQGVTNEKLFF
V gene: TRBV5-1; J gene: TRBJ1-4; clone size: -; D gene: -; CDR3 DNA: TGCGCCAGCAGCGTGGGGGCAGTTAATGAAAAACTGTTTTTT; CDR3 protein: CASSVGAVNEKLFF
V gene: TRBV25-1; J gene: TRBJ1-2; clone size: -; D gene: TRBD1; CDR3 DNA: TGTGCCAGCAGTTTGAATATATGGGGACAGGGGTATGGCTACACCTTC; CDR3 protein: CASSLNIWGQGYGYTF
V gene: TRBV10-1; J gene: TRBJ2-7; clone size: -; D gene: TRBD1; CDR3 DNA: TGCGCCAGCAGTCCTACAGGGGCAAAAGAGCAGTACTTC; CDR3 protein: CASSPTGAKEQYF
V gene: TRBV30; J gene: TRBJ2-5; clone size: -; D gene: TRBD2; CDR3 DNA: TGTGCCTGGAGTAGGGCCTTAGCGGGGGGGCCTAGGGAGACCCAGTACTTC; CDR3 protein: CAWSRALAGGPRETQYF
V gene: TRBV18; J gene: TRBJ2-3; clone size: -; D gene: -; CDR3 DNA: TGTGCCAGCTCACCAAGGGAGGCAGATACGCAGTATTTT; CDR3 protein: CASSPREADTQYF
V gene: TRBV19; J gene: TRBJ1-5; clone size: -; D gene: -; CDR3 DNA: TGTGCCAGTAGTAAAGGACAGAGCAACGACAGGTGGGGTCAGCCCCAGCATTTT; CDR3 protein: CASSKGQSNDRWGQPQHF
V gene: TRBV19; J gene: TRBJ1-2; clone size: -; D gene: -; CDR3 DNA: TGTGCCAGTAGTGTTACGACAGGATTTAACTATGGCTACACCTTC; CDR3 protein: CASSVTTGFNYGYTF
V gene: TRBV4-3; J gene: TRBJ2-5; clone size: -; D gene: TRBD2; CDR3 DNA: TGCGCCAGCAGCCCTACTAGCGGGGGGGCCCAGGAGACCCAGTACTTC; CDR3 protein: CASSPTSGGAQETQYF